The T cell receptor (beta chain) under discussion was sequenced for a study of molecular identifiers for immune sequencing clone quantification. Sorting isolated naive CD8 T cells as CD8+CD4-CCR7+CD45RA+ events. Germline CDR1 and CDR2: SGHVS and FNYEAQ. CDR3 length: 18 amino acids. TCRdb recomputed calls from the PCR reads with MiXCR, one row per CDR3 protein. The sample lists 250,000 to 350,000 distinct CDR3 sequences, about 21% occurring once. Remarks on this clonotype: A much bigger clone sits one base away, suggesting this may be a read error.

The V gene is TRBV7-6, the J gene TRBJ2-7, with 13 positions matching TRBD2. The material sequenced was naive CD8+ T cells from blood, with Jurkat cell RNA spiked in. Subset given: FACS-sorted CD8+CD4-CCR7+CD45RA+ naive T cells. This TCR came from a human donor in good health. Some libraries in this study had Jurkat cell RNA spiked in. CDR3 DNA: TGTGCCAGCGGCTTAGTTTCCCCGACTAGCGGGAGGACGGGGGAGCAGTACTTC. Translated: CASGLVSPTSGRTGEQYF.